This passage covers 6 T cell receptor beta chains from one sample sequenced in a study of blood T cell repertoires in COVID-19. The method was immunoSEQ multiplex PCR; TCRdb's version includes in-frame clones alone and lacks a portion of them. The table has approximately 300,000 clones, around nine tenths seen once. The specimen sequenced was peripheral blood. These TCRs come from a woman in her twenties or thirties with COVID-19, enrolled during active disease.

The chain recombines TRBV30 with TRBJ2-2, with TRBD1 matching 7 bases. CDR3 length equals 15 residues. V was pared by 5 bases and J by 5 bases, with 11 bases of the junction left unmatched. CDR1 GTSNPN and CDR2 SVGIG come from the germline V gene (reference sequence). The CDR3 spells CAWDSNRGQTGELFF. CDR3 DNA: TGTGCCTGGGACTCTAACAGGGGCCAAACCGGGGAGCTGTTTTTT. The full variable domain, with the rest looked up from reference TRBV30 and TRBJ2-2, is SQTIHQWPATLVQPVGSPLSLECTVEGTSNPNLYWYRQAAGRGLQLLFYSVGIGQISSEVPQNLSASRPQDRQFILSSKKLLLSDSGFYLCAWDSNRGQTGELFFGEGSRLTVL.

V gene TRBV4-1 combines with J gene TRBJ1-2; D remains unclear. Trimming left V 0 bases short and J 4 bases short, with 9 bases between. Germline CDR1 reads MGHRA; CDR2 reads YSYEKL. This CDR3 has 14 amino acids. CDR3 loop: CASSQEKAFYGYTF. The CDR3 region has the DNA TGCGCCAGCAGCCAAGAAAAAGCCTTCTATGGCTACACCTTC.

The J gene is TRBJ1-1, the V gene TRBV29-1, with D perhaps TRBD1 (6 bases). The germline V and J ends were trimmed by 7 bases and 3 bases, with 18 bases remaining between them. The germline CDR1 and CDR2 sequences are SQVTM and ANQGSEA. The CDR3 is 14 amino acids. This chain's CDR3 is CSAKRTAGDTEAFF. The CDR3 bases are TGCAGCGCTAAAAGGACAGCTGGGGACACTGAAGCTTTCTTT.

J is TRBJ2-4 and V is TRBV7-9; tentatively, D is TRBD2 (5 bases). The CDR3 sequence is 11 residues long. Germline assignment: CDR1 SEHNR and CDR2 FQNEAQ (reference sequence). Trimming stripped 4 bases from V and 9 bases from J, with 7 bases between. The CDR3 spells CASSSRGIQYF. Here the CDR3 DNA reads TGTGCCAGCAGCTCCCGGGGCATTCAGTACTTC.

The V gene is TRBV12-3 or TRBV12-4, the J gene TRBJ1-1, with TRBD1 as a possible D gene (5 bases). The CDR3 is 13 amino acids. The V gene lost 5 bases and the J gene lost 1 base, with 8 bases spanning the gap. The CDR3 region is CASSAGGNTEAFF. CDR3 DNA: TGTGCCAGCAGTGCCGGGGGGAACACTGAAGCTTTCTTT.

This chain links TRBV30 with TRBJ1-2, with 8 bases that match TRBD1. Looked up from germline, CDR1 is GTSNPN and CDR2 is SVGIG (reference sequence). The CDR3 contains 12 residues. Unmatched junction bases numbered 5, after V lost 3 bases and J lost 8 bases. The CDR3 DNA reads TGTGCCTGGAGGCCCGACAGGGGAGGCTACACCTTC. Encoded protein: CAWRPDRGGYTF.